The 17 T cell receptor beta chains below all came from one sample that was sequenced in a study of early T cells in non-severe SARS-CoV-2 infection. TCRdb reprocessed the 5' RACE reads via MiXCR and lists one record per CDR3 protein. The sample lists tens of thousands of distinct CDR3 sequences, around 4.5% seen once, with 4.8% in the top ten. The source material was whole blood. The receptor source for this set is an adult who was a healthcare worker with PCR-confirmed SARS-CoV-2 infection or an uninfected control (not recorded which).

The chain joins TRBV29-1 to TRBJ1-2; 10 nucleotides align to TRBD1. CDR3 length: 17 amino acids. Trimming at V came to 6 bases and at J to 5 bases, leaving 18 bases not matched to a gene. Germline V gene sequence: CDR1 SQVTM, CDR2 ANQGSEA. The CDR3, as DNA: TGCAGCGTCGAGATTGTGTTTCGGGACAGGGGCGCTTATGGCTACACCTTC. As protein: CSVEIVFRDRGAYGYTF. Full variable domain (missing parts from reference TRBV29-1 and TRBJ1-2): SAVISQKPSRDICQRGTSLTIQCQVDSQVTMMFWYRQQPGQSLTLIATANQGSEATYESGFVIDKFPISRPNLTFSTLTVSNMSPEDSSIYLCSVEIVFRDRGAYGYTFGSGTRLTVV.

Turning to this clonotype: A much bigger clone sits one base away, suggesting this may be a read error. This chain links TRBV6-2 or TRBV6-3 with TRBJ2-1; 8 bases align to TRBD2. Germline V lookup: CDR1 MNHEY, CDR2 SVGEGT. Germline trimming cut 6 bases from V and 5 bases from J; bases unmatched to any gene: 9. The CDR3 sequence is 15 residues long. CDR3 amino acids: CASSWTSPSNNEQFF. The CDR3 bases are TGTGCCAGCAGCTGGACTAGCCCGTCCAACAATGAGCAGTTCTTC.

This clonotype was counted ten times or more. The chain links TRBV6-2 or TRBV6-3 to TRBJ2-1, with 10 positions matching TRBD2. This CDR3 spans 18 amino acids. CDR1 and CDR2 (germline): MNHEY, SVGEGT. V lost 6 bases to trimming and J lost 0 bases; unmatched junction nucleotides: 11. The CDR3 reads CASRGLADLIPSYNEQFF. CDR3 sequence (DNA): TGTGCCAGCAGAGGACTAGCGGATCTCATACCCTCCTACAATGAGCAGTTCTTC.

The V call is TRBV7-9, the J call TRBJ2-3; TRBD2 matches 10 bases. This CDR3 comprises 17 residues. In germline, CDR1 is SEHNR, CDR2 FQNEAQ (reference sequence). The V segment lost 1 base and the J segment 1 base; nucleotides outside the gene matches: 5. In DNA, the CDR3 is TGTGCCAGCAGCTTAGACTTAGCGGGAGGTCGCACAGATACGCAGTATTTT. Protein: CASSLDLAGGRTDTQYF. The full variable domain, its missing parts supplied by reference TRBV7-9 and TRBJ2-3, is DTGVSQNPRHKITKRGQNVTFRCDPISEHNRLYWYRQTLGQGPEFLTYFQNEAQLEKSRLLSDRFSAERPKGSFSTLEIQRTEQGDSAMYLCASSLDLAGGRTDTQYFGPGTRLTVL.

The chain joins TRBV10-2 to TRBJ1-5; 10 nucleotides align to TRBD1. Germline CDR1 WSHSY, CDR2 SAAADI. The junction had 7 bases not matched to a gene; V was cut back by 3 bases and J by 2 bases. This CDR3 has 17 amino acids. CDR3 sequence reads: CASSDMTGGSGNQPQHF. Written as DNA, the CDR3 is TGCGCCAGCAGTGATATGACAGGGGGCAGCGGCAATCAGCCCCAGCATTTT.

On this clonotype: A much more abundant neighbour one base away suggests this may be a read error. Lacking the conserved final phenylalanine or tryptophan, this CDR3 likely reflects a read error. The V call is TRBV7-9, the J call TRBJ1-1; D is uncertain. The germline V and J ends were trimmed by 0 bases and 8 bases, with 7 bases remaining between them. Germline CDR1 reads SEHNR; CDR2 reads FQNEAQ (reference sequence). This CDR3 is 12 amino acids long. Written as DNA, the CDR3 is TGTGCCAGCAGCTTAGCGGTCGCAGAAGCTTTCCTT. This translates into CASSLAVAEAFL.

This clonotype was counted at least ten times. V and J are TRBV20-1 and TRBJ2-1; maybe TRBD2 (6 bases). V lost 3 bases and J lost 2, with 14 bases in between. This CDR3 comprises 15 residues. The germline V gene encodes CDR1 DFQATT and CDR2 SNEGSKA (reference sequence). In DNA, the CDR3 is TGCAGTGCTAGCGACTTTAGCGGACCCTACAATGAGCAGTTCTTC. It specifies CSASDFSGPYNEQFF.

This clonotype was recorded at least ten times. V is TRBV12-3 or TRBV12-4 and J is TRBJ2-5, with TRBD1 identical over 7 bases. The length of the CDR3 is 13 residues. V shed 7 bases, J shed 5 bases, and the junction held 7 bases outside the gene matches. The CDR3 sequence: CASNRGYSETQYF. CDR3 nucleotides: TGTGCCAGCAACAGGGGCTATAGCGAGACCCAGTACTTC.

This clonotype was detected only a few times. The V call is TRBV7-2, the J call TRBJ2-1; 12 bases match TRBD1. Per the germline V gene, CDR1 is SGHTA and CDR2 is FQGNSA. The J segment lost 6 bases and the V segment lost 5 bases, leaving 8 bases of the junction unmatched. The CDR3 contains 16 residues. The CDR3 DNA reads TGTGCCAGCAGCACCCGGGGACAGGGGGCGGGCAATGAGCAGTTCTTC. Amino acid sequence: CASSTRGQGAGNEQFF.

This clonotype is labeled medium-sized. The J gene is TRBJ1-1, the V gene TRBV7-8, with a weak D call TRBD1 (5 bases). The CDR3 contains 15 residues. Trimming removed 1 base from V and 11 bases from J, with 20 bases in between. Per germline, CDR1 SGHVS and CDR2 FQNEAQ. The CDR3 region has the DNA TGTGCCAGCAGCTTAGGGATAGGTGACAGCTCAAGGGCTTTCTTT. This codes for CASSLGIGDSSRAFF. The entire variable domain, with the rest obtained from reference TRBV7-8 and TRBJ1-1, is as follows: GAGVSQSPRYKVAKRGQDVALRCDPISGHVSLFWYQQALGQGPEFLTYFQNEAQLDKSGLPSDRFFAERPEGSVSTLKIQRTQQEDSAVYLCASSLGIGDSSRAFFGQGTRLTVV.

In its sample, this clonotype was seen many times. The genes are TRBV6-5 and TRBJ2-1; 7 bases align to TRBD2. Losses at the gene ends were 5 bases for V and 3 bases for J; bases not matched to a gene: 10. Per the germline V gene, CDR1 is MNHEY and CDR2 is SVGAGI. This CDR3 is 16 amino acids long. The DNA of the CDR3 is TGTGCCAGCAGTAACGGCGGGGGATTATTCTACAATGAGCAGTTCTTC. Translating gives CASSNGGGLFYNEQFF.

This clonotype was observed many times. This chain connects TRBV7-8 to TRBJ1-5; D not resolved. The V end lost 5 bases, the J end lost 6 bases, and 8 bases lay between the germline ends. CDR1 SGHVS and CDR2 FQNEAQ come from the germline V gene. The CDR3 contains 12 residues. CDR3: CASSPQSQPQHF. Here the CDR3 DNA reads TGTGCCAGCAGCCCACAGTCTCAGCCCCAGCATTTT.

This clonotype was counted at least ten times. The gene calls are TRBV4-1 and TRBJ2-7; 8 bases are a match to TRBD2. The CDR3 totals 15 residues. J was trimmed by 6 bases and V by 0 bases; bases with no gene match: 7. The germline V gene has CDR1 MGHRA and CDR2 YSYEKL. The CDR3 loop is CASSQEPSTSGEQYF. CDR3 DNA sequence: TGCGCCAGCAGCCAAGAACCCTCAACTAGCGGCGAGCAGTACTTC.

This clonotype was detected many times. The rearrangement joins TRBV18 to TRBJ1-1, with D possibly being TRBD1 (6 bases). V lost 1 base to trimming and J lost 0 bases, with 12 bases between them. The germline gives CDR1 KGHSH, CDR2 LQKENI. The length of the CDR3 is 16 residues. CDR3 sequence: CASSPRWGQVNTEAFF. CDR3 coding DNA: TGTGCCAGCTCACCACGGTGGGGGCAGGTGAACACTGAAGCTTTCTTT.

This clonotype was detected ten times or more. In DNA form, the CDR3 reads TGTGCCAGCAGTGAGTCAGCGGGACGCACAGATACGCAGTATTTT. Amino acid sequence: CASSESAGRTDTQYF. This sequence joins TRBV2 and TRBJ2-3; 7 positions agree with TRBD2. The junction had 4 bases not matched to a gene; V was cut back by 3 bases and J by 1 base. Germline CDR1 reads SNHLY; CDR2 reads FYNNEI. This CDR3 comprises 15 residues.

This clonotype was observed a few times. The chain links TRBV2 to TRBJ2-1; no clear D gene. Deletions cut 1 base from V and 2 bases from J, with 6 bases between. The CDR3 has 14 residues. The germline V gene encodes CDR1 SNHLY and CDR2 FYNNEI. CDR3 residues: CASSEGNTYNEQFF. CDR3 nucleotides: TGTGCCAGCAGTGAAGGGAATACCTACAATGAGCAGTTCTTC.

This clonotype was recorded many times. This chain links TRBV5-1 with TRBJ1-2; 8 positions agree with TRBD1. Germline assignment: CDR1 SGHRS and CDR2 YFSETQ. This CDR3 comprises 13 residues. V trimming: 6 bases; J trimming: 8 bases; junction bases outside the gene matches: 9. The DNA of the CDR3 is TGCGCCAGCAACGGACAGGGATCGAGGGGCTACACCTTC. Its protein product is CASNGQGSRGYTF.